Listed below are T cell receptor beta chains from one sample, sequenced in a study of blood T cell repertoires in COVID-19. Using immunoSEQ multiplex PCR, the repertoire was profiled, and TCRdb retains in-frame clones only, with some absent. The profile shows fewer than 250,000 clones, about 88% of them singletons. The sample was peripheral blood. Receptors originate from a man between 25 and 39 years old with acute or convalescent COVID-19. CDR3s include the opening cysteine and the closing phenylalanine or tryptophan. A D gene is named only where the DNA matches it firmly. Clone size, where shown, is once, few, many, or a class for clones that have expanded.

-	TRBV7-3	-	TRBJ2-1	CASSLTRSTNEQFF	TGTGCCAGCAGCTTAACCAGATCAACCAATGAGCAGTTCTTC
-	TRBV27	-	TRBJ1-6	CASAPTGSPGSYNSPLHF	TGTGCCAGCGCTCCGACAGGCTCCCCGGGGTCCTATAATTCACCCCTCCACTTT
-	TRBV4-1	-	TRBJ2-7	CASSQDGSEQYF	TGCGCCAGCAGCCAAGATGGGAGCGAGCAGTACTTC
-	TRBV19	-	TRBJ2-7	CASRAGLFSREQYF	TGTGCCAGTAGGGCGGGTCTGTTCTCTCGTGAGCAGTACTTC
-	TRBV7-9	TRBD1	TRBJ2-5	CASSLGDSQETQYF	TGTGCCAGCAGCTTAGGGGACAGCCAAGAGACCCAGTACTTC
-	TRBV9	TRBD1	TRBJ1-2	CASSGAGTGGYTF	TGTGCCAGCAGCGGAGCGGGGACAGGAGGCTACACCTTC
-	TRBV19	TRBD1	TRBJ1-1	CASSIGDSNEAFF	TGTGCCAGTAGTATTGGGGACAGCAATGAAGCTTTCTTT
-	TRBV19	TRBD1	TRBJ1-5	CASSRGQGANQPQHF	TGTGCCAGTAGTAGGGGACAGGGAGCAAATCAGCCCCAGCATTTT
-	TRBV7-6	-	TRBJ1-1	CASSLGEGSAGTEAFF	TGTGCCAGCAGCTTAGGGGAGGGTTCGGCGGGCACTGAAGCTTTCTTT
-	TRBV18	-	TRBJ2-2	CASSPPGSVDTGELFF	TGTGCCAGCTCACCTCCGGGGAGTGTGGACACCGGGGAGCTGTTTTTT
once	TRBV3-1/TRBV3-2	-	TRBJ2-1	CASSPQTIFNEQFF	TGTGCCAGCAGCCCTCAGACTATTTTCAATGAGCAGTTCTTC
once	TRBV11-2	TRBD2	TRBJ2-5	CASSYSGGGETQYF	TGTGCCAGCAGCTATAGCGGGGGTGGCGAGACCCAGTACTTC
-	TRBV24-1	TRBD2	TRBJ2-3	CATSGTSGRLDTQYF	TGTGCCACCAGTGGGACTAGCGGGAGATTGGATACGCAGTATTTT
-	TRBV21-1	-	TRBJ1-3	CASSKRSRRTASSGNTIYF	TGTGCCAGCAGCAAACGCTCCCGGCGGACAGCAAGCTCTGGAAACACCATATATTTT
-	TRBV28	TRBD1	TRBJ1-3	CATSGQGTGNTIYF	TGTGCCACTTCGGGACAGGGAACTGGAAACACCATATATTTT
-	TRBV7-2	-	TRBJ2-7	CASSLRDTGEQYF	TGTGCCAGCAGCTTAAGGGATACAGGCGAGCAGTACTTC
-	TRBV18	TRBD2	TRBJ2-7	CASSPGTSGFYEQYF	TGTGCCAGCTCACCCGGGACTAGCGGATTCTACGAGCAGTACTTC
-	TRBV11-2	-	TRBJ1-2	CASSYWRDGYTF	TGTGCCAGCAGCTATTGGCGGGACGGCTACACCTTC
-	TRBV28	TRBD2	TRBJ2-7	CASRRSGRASYEQYF	TGTGCCAGCAGACGTAGCGGGAGAGCCTCCTACGAGCAGTACTTC
-	TRBV7-9	-	TRBJ2-1	CASSLSSYNEQFF	TGTGCCAGCAGCTTATCGTCCTACAATGAGCAGTTCTTC
-	TRBV5-1	TRBD2	TRBJ2-7	CASSSRTSGGDKAYEQYF	TGCGCCAGCAGCTCCCGGACTAGCGGGGGGGATAAGGCCTACGAGCAGTACTTC
-	TRBV6-5	-	TRBJ1-5	CASSQTGVIQPQHF	TGTGCCAGCAGCCAAACCGGGGTTATTCAGCCCCAGCATTTT
-	TRBV27	-	TRBJ2-1	CASSSTNEQFF	TGTGCCAGCAGTTCTACCAATGAGCAGTTCTTC
-	TRBV7-9	-	TRBJ2-7	CASSFSGAYEQYF	TGTGCCAGCAGCTTTAGCGGAGCTTACGAGCAGTACTTC
-	TRBV6-5	-	TRBJ1-4	CASSGNTNEKLFF	TGTGCCAGCAGCGGGAACACTAATGAAAAACTGTTTTTT
-	TRBV14	TRBD1	TRBJ1-4	CASSLRTGANEKLFF	TGTGCCAGCAGCCTACGGACAGGCGCTAATGAAAAACTGTTTTTT
-	TRBV5-1	TRBD1	TRBJ1-3	CASMNWTGAGNTIYF	TGCGCCAGCATGAACTGGACAGGGGCTGGAAACACCATATATTTT
-	TRBV5-1	TRBD1	TRBJ1-3	CASSWGGQASGNTIYF	TGCGCCAGCAGCTGGGGAGGACAGGCCTCTGGAAACACCATATATTTT
-	TRBV30	-	TRBJ2-3	CAWSRGGLNTDTQYF	TGTGCCTGGAGTAGGGGGGGTTTAAACACAGATACGCAGTATTTT
-	TRBV29-1	-	TRBJ1-1	CSSRQNTEAFF	TGCAGCTCTCGACAGAACACTGAAGCTTTCTTT
-	TRBV18	-	TRBJ1-4	CASSLNNEKLFF	TGTGCCAGCTCACTCAATAATGAAAAACTGTTTTTT
-	TRBV7-2	TRBD2	TRBJ2-2	CASSYARGPSGSPGELFF	TGTGCCAGCAGCTATGCCAGGGGTCCTAGCGGGAGCCCCGGGGAGCTGTTTTTT
-	TRBV7-6	-	TRBJ2-1	CASSLGSSPWNEQFF	TGTGCCAGCAGCTTAGGTTCAAGCCCCTGGAATGAGCAGTTCTTC
-	TRBV7-3	-	TRBJ2-1	CASSYSMGTGARDEQFF	TGTGCCAGCAGCTATAGTATGGGTACGGGAGCCAGGGATGAGCAGTTCTTC
-	TRBV5-1	TRBD2	TRBJ2-7	CASSIPTSTYEQYF	TGCGCCAGCAGCATCCCGACTAGCACCTACGAGCAGTACTTC
-	TRBV18	TRBD2	TRBJ2-7	CASSPPSRGGYEQYF	TGTGCCAGCTCACCACCCAGCCGGGGAGGGTACGAGCAGTACTTC
-	TRBV19	-	TRBJ1-5	CASSILTLTLYSNQPQHF	TGTGCCAGTAGTATCTTGACCCTGACACTCTATAGCAATCAGCCCCAGCATTTT
once	TRBV5-4	TRBD2	TRBJ2-2	CASSLGASGRVVTGELFF	TGTGCCAGCAGCTTGGGTGCTAGCGGGAGGGTGGTCACCGGGGAGCTGTTTTTT
-	TRBV6-5	-	TRBJ2-7	CASMVIAHAKYEQYF	TGTGCCAGCATGGTAATAGCACATGCTAAATACGAGCAGTACTTC
-	TRBV6-5	-	TRBJ1-1	CASSYSIVAGNTEAFF	TGTGCCAGCAGTTACTCGATAGTGGCGGGGAACACTGAAGCTTTCTTT
-	TRBV9	-	TRBJ2-3	CASTGGAATDTQYF	TGTGCCAGCACCGGAGGGGCGGCGACAGATACGCAGTATTTT
once	TRBV13	-	TRBJ2-1	CASSPHSGGGGIGNEQFF	TGTGCCAGCAGCCCTCACTCAGGAGGGGGGGGTATTGGGAATGAGCAGTTCTTC
once	TRBV5-1	-	TRBJ2-1	CASRFVQGNEQFF	TGCGCCAGCAGGTTCGTACAGGGAAATGAGCAGTTCTTC
-	TRBV9	TRBD2	TRBJ2-3	CASGGGRSTDTQYF	TGTGCCAGCGGCGGGGGGCGGAGCACAGATACGCAGTATTTT
-	TRBV7-9	-	TRBJ2-7	CASSLGGAQREQYF	TGTGCCAGCAGCCTGGGGGGGGCCCAGCGCGAGCAGTACTTC
-	TRBV2	TRBD1	TRBJ1-1	CASRTGGTEAFF	TGTGCCAGCAGGACAGGGGGGACTGAAGCTTTCTTT
-	TRBV30	-	TRBJ1-4	CAWSASSTNEKLFF	TGTGCCTGGAGTGCAAGTAGCACTAATGAAAAACTGTTTTTT
-	TRBV3-1/TRBV3-2	TRBD1	TRBJ2-3	CASSQPLRGQNTQYF	TGTGCCAGCAGCCAACCCTTAAGGGGGCAAAATACGCAGTATTTT
-	TRBV30	-	TRBJ1-5	CAWSRGSNQPQHF	TGTGCCTGGAGTCGGGGAAGCAATCAGCCCCAGCATTTT
-	TRBV15	-	TRBJ2-5	CATSRTGARQETQYF	TGTGCCACCAGCAGGACGGGAGCTCGGCAAGAGACCCAGTACTTC
-	TRBV20-1	-	TRBJ1-4	CSALEEKLFF	TGCAGTGCCTTGGAGGAAAAACTGTTTTTT
few	TRBV5-1	-	TRBJ1-2	CASSTPGSLHGYTF	TGCGCCAGCAGCACCCCAGGGTCTCTCCATGGCTACACCTTC
-	TRBV6-5	TRBD1	TRBJ1-1	CASSFRDRAEAFF	TGTGCCAGCAGTTTCCGGGACAGGGCTGAAGCTTTCTTT
-	TRBV7-9	TRBD2	TRBJ2-7	CASSPIGTRGRDEQYF	TGTGCCAGCAGCCCAATCGGAACCCGGGGGAGGGACGAGCAGTACTTC
-	TRBV14	-	TRBJ1-2	CASSLGGTQGGNYGYTF	TGTGCCAGCAGCCTAGGGGGTACACAGGGCGGTAACTATGGCTACACCTTC
-	TRBV28	TRBD2	TRBJ2-7	CASRLAGGTYEQYF	TGTGCCAGCAGGCTAGCGGGAGGGACCTACGAGCAGTACTTC